Each of the 5 T cell receptor beta chains below was sequenced from the same sample in a study of shared T cell receptors in the human thymus. Here immunoSEQ multiplex PCR was the method, and the copy in TCRdb shows in-frame clones only, minus some. The sample yields 550,000 to 800,000 clones, 80% to 90% seen once. This same sample was also part of a study on human thymus T cells.

The sequenced sample consisted of thymocytes. The receptors here all came from a girl under three years old with a congenital heart defect.

J is TRBJ1-6 and V is TRBV9; 7 bases match TRBD1. The germline gives CDR1 SGDLS, CDR2 YYNGEE. There are 15 residues in the CDR3. Trimming removed 5 bases from V and 11 bases from J; junction bases left unmatched: 13. CDR3: CASSPKRQGGAPLHF. The DNA of the CDR3 is TGTGCCAGCAGTCCCAAGCGGCAGGGGGGCGCACCCCTCCACTTT.

The J gene is TRBJ1-1, the V gene TRBV19; unclear D gene. V was cut by 7 bases and J by 5 bases, with 17 bases left in between. Germline V gives CDR1 LNHDA, CDR2 SQIVND (reference sequence). The CDR3 length is 14 residues. The CDR3 spells CASTKPRRRTEAFF. CDR3 coding DNA: TGTGCCAGTACAAAACCCAGGAGGCGGACTGAAGCTTTCTTT.

Only one count was recorded for this clone. The V call is TRBV10-3, the J call TRBJ2-3, with 8 nucleotides matching TRBD1. The CDR3 spans 15 residues. The V gene's germline CDR1 is ENHRY and CDR2 SYGVKD. After removal of 4 bases from V and 4 bases from J, the junction contained 7 bases not matched to a gene. The DNA of the CDR3 is TGTGCCATCAGTGTAGGACAGGGCTCCGCAGATACGCAGTATTTT. Amino acid sequence: CAISVGQGSADTQYF.

This rearrangement joins TRBV4-3 to TRBJ2-7, with 7 bases matching TRBD1. Germline CDR1 LGHNA, CDR2 YSLEER. The CDR3 contains 15 residues. With V trimmed by 1 base and J by 8 bases, 11 bases remained unmatched. CDR3 coding DNA: TGCGCCAGCAGCCAAGCGGAAGGGGGCCTTTACAAGCAGTACTTC. This translates into CASSQAEGGLYKQYF.

The chain uses TRBV28 and TRBJ2-7; D is perhaps TRBD1 (5 bases). V gave up 3 bases and J gave up 4 bases, with 13 bases separating them. CDR1 and CDR2 from the germline V gene are MDHEN and SYDVKM. The CDR3 extends over 14 amino acids. The CDR3 DNA reads TGTGCCAGCAGTTTTTTAGACAGCCGTTACGAGCAGTACTTC. It specifies CASSFLDSRYEQYF.